This is a list of T cell receptor beta chains from one sample in a study of blood T cells in healthy people across ages. TCRdb itself ran the 5' RACE reads through MiXCR, one entry per CDR3 protein. In the table there are some 1.4 million distinct CDR3 sequences, 42% of which are singletons. The sequencing input was blood. Source of these receptors: a woman under 30 in good health. The CDR3 runs from the conserved cysteine through the conserved F or W. The D gene is left open where the match is weak. Clone size is not always given. Where it is, it says once, few, many or a class for expanded clones.

few	TRBD2	TRBV27	TRBJ2-3	CASSPGLLSDTQYF	TGTGCCAGCAGTCCGGGACTATTAAGCGATACGCAGTATTTT
NA	NA	TRBV6-5	TRBJ1-2	CASSWGPDLTGYTF	TGTGCCAGCAGTTGGGGCCCGGACCTTACAGGCTACACCTTC
NA	NA	TRBV4-1	TRBJ2-3	CASSQEATAGGTQYF	TGCGCCAGCAGCCAAGAGGCTACCGCCGGTGGTACGCAGTATTTT
NA	TRBD2	TRBV7-2	TRBJ2-3	CASSRGLAGGVAGDTQYF	TGTGCCAGCAGCCGCGGACTAGCGGGTGGTGTAGCGGGGGATACGCAGTATTTT
NA	NA	TRBV6-1	TRBJ1-2	CASRPGLTRSGYTF	TGTGCCAGCAGACCGGGACTTACTCGAAGCGGCTACACCTTC
NA	TRBD2	TRBV15	TRBJ2-7	CATNGREGPLTYNEQYF	TGTGCCACCAATGGGCGGGAGGGCCCCCTTACCTACAATGAGCAGTACTTC
NA	TRBD2	TRBV5-1	TRBJ2-5	CASSLRTSGGARLQETQYF	TGCGCCAGCAGCTTGCGGACTAGCGGGGGCGCCCGCCTTCAAGAGACCCAGTACTTC
NA	NA	TRBV28	TRBJ1-5	CASSVRLGNQPQHF	TGTGCCAGCAGCGTTCGATTGGGGAATCAGCCCCAGCATTTT
NA	TRBD2	TRBV12-3/TRBV12-4	TRBJ2-1	CASSLGGLAGGLAYNEQFF	TGTGCCAGCAGTCTAGGGGGACTAGCGGGGGGGCTGGCCTACAATGAGCAGTTCTTC
NA	NA	TRBV15	TRBJ1-2	CATSEGSYGYTF	TGTGCCACCAGCGAGGGTAGCTATGGCTACACCTTC
NA	NA	TRBV20-1	TRBJ2-7	CSARGWGSYEQYF	TGCAGTGCTAGGGGCTGGGGCTCCTACGAGCAGTACTTC
NA	NA	TRBV6-5	TRBJ1-5	CASRWDINQPQHF	TGTGCCAGCAGGTGGGACATTAATCAGCCCCAGCATTTT
NA	TRBD1	TRBV6-2/TRBV6-3	TRBJ2-3	CASNRGVSTDTQYF	TGTGCCAGTAACAGGGGGGTAAGCACAGATACGCAGTATTTT
few	NA	TRBV7-2	TRBJ2-7	CASSLVSGTYEQYF	TGTGCCAGCAGCTTAGTCTCTGGGACCTACGAGCAGTACTTC
NA	NA	TRBV4-1	TRBJ1-5	CASSQDEATWGNQPQHF	TGCGCCAGCAGCCAAGATGAGGCGACATGGGGCAATCAGCCCCAGCATTTT
NA	TRBD1	TRBV29-1	TRBJ2-1	CSVETDRGAFNEQFF	TGCAGCGTTGAAACGGACAGGGGGGCCTTCAATGAGCAGTTCTTC
many	NA	TRBV12-3/TRBV12-4	TRBJ1-2	CASSRRGDYGYTF	TGTGCCAGCAGTAGACGGGGGGACTATGGCTACACCTTC
few	NA	TRBV15	TRBJ2-7	CATSRDVGVDEQYF	TGTGCCACCAGCAGAGATGTGGGGGTCGACGAGCAGTACTTC
NA	NA	TRBV2	TRBJ1-2	CASSGVTRGDGYTF	TGTGCCAGCAGTGGGGTGACAAGGGGAGATGGCTACACCTTC
NA	NA	TRBV5-1	TRBJ2-4	CASSPDSTAKNIQYF	TGCGCCAGCAGCCCGGACTCGACAGCCAAAAACATTCAGTACTTC
many	TRBD1	TRBV12-3/TRBV12-4	TRBJ2-7	CASSLTGGEQYF	TGTGCCAGCAGTTTGACAGGGGGCGAGCAGTACTTC
NA	NA	TRBV30	TRBJ2-5	CAWRSLDRETQYF	TGTGCCTGGAGAAGTCTAGACAGGGAGACCCAGTACTTC
few	TRBD2	TRBV29-1	TRBJ2-7	CSVLGLAGVHEQYF	TGCAGCGTTCTGGGACTAGCGGGAGTACACGAGCAGTACTTC
once	NA	TRBV20-1	TRBJ1-1	CSAPTRVPSTEAFF	TGCAGTGCTCCGACAAGGGTCCCGAGCACTGAAGCTTTCTTT
NA	TRBD1	TRBV25-1	TRBJ1-1	CASSDFQGASSENTEAFF	TGTGCCAGCAGTGATTTTCAGGGGGCATCCAGCGAGAACACTGAAGCTTTCTTT
NA	NA	TRBV6-5	TRBJ1-6	CASKGTDILALHF	TGTGCCAGCAAGGGGACGGACATTTTGGCCCTCCACTTT
NA	TRBD1	TRBV5-1	TRBJ1-1	CASSIAPGTALTEAFF	TGCGCCAGCAGCATCGCTCCCGGGACAGCGCTAACTGAAGCTTTCTTT
many	NA	TRBV29-1	TRBJ2-7	CSVAASSYEQYF	TGCAGCGTTGCGGCGAGCTCCTACGAGCAGTACTTC
NA	TRBD1	TRBV20-1	TRBJ2-7	CSATGQGSYNEQYF	TGCAGTGCTACGGGACAGGGCTCCTACAATGAGCAGTACTTC
NA	NA	TRBV6-1	TRBJ2-7	CASSGRGPYNEQYF	TGTGCCAGCAGTGGGCGGGGGCCGTACAATGAGCAGTACTTC
NA	NA	TRBV20-1	TRBJ2-2	CSAWPGDNAGELFF	TGCAGTGCTTGGCCCGGGGATAACGCCGGGGAGCTGTTTTTT
NA	TRBD1	TRBV28	TRBJ2-7	CASSRQGYSYEQYF	TGTGCCAGCAGTCGACAGGGGTACTCCTACGAGCAGTACTTC
NA	NA	TRBV15	TRBJ2-7	CATSRDYTSYPYEQYF	TGTGCCACCAGCAGAGATTATACGAGCTACCCCTACGAGCAGTACTTC
NA	NA	TRBV21-1	TRBJ1-5	CASSNWRFRPQHF	TGTGCCAGCAGCAATTGGAGATTTAGGCCCCAGCATTTT
few	TRBD2	TRBV7-2	TRBJ2-1	CASSLRTSGGASEQFF	TGTGCCAGCAGCCTCCGGACTAGCGGGGGGGCTAGTGAGCAGTTCTTC
NA	TRBD2	TRBV7-6	TRBJ2-7	CASSDLAGEDYEQYF	TGTGCCAGCAGCGATCTAGCGGGTGAGGACTACGAGCAGTACTTC
few	NA	TRBV4-1	TRBJ2-1	CASSPQSWLRIEQFF	TGCGCCAGCAGCCCCCAGAGTTGGCTGCGGATTGAGCAGTTCTTC
NA	TRBD1	TRBV28	TRBJ1-1	CASSFGTGVWGDFF	TGTGCCAGCAGTTTTGGGACAGGGGTTTGGGGTGATTTCTTT
NA	NA	TRBV6-1	TRBJ2-1	CASSGPLPEQFF	TGTGCCAGCAGTGGACCCCTCCCTGAGCAGTTCTTC
few	TRBD1	TRBV7-2	TRBJ1-1	CASSPRTGGPNEAFF	TGTGCCAGCAGCCCCCGGACAGGGGGGCCGAATGAAGCTTTCTTT
NA	NA	TRBV10-3	TRBJ2-1	CAISSPANSYNEQFF	TGTGCCATCAGCTCACCAGCGAATTCCTACAATGAGCAGTTCTTC
NA	NA	TRBV7-8	TRBJ2-7	CASSLRTDSTEQYF	TGTGCCAGCAGCCTGCGTACGGACTCCACCGAGCAGTACTTC
NA	NA	TRBV20-1	TRBJ2-1	CSARPRENHNEQFF	TGCAGTGCTAGACCCAGGGAGAACCACAATGAGCAGTTCTTC
few	NA	TRBV20-1	TRBJ2-1	CSARTSPYNEQFF	TGCAGTGCTAGAACATCCCCATACAATGAGCAGTTCTTC
NA	NA	TRBV20-1	TRBJ1-2	CSASVRTGGYTF	TGCAGTGCTAGCGTCAGGACTGGGGGCTACACCTTC
few	NA	TRBV20-1	TRBJ2-5	CSAIWLETQYF	TGCAGTGCTATTTGGTTGGAGACCCAGTACTTC
NA	TRBD2	TRBV20-1	TRBJ2-2	CSARGSSGRINTGELFF	TGCAGTGCTAGAGGGTCTAGCGGGAGGATTAACACCGGGGAGCTGTTTTTT
NA	TRBD2	TRBV27	TRBJ2-7	CASSFIAGGGNEQYF	TGTGCCAGCAGTTTCATAGCGGGAGGGGGCAATGAGCAGTACTTC
NA	NA	TRBV7-9	TRBJ1-1	CASSLREGARSTEAFF	TGTGCCAGCAGCTTAAGGGAGGGAGCACGGAGCACTGAAGCTTTCTTT
few	NA	TRBV18	TRBJ2-5	CASSPARAAETQYF	TGTGCCAGCTCACCAGCACGGGCGGCAGAGACCCAGTACTTC